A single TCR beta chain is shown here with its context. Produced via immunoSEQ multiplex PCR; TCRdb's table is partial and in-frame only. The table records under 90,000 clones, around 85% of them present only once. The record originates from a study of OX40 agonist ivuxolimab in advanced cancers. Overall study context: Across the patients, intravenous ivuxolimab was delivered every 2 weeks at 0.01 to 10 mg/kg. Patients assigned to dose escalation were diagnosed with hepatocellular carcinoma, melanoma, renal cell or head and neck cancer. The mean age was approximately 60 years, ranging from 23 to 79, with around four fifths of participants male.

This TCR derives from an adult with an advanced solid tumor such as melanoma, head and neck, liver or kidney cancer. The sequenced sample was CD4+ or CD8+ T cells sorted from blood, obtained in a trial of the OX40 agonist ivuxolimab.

CDR3 sequence: CASTWAGETQYF. The CDR3 nucleotides read TGCGCCAGCACCTGGGCTGGGGAGACCCAGTACTTC. The chain couples TRBV5-1 to TRBJ2-5; D unresolved. CDR1 SGHRS and CDR2 YFSETQ come from the germline V gene. V was cut by 6 bases and J by 5 bases, with 11 bases left in between. The length of the CDR3 is 12 residues.